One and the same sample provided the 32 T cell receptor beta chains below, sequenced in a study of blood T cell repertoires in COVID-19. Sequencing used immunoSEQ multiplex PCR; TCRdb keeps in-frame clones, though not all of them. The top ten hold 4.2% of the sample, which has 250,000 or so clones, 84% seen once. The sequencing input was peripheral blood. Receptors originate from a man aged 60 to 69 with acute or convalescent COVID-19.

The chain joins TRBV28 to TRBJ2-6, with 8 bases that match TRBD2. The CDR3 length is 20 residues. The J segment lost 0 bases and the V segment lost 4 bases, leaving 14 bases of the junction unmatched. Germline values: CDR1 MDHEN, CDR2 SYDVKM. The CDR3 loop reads CASSSPPGGAENSGANVLTF. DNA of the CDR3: TGTGCCAGCAGTTCTCCCCCGGGGGGGGCTGAAAACTCTGGGGCCAACGTCCTGACTTTC.

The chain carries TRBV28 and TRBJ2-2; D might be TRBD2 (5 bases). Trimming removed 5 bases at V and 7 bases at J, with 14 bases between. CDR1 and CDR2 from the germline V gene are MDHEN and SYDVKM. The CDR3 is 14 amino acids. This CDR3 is CASSPLGFGGELFF. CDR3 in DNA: TGTGCCAGCAGTCCACTAGGATTCGGCGGGGAGCTGTTTTTT.

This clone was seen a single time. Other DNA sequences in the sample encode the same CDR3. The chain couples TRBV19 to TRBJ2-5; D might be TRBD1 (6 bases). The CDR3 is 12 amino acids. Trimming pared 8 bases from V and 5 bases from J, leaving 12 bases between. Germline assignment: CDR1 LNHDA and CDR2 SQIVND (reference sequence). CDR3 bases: TGTGCCAGTTCAGGGGACCGGGAGACCCAGTACTTC. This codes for CASSGDRETQYF.

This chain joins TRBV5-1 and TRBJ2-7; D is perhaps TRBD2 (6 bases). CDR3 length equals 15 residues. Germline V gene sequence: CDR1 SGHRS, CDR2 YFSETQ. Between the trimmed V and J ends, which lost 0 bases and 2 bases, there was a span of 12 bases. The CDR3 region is CASSLGGSGPYEQYF. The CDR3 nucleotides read TGCGCCAGCAGCTTGGGCGGTAGCGGTCCCTACGAGCAGTACTTC.

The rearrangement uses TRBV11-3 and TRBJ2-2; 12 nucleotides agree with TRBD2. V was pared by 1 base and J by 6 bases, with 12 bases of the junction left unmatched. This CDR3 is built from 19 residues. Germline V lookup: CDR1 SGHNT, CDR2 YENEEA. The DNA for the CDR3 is TGTGCCAGCAGCTTAGGACTAGCGGGAGTATTCGGTACACCCGGGGAGCTGTTTTTT. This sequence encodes CASSLGLAGVFGTPGELFF.

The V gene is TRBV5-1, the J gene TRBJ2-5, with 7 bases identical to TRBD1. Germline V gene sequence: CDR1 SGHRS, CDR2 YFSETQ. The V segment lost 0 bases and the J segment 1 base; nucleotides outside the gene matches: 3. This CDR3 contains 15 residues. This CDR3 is CASSLGGQAQETQYF. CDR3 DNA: TGCGCCAGCAGCTTGGGTGGACAGGCCCAAGAGACCCAGTACTTC.

CDR3 in DNA: TGTGCCAGCAGCCTGGGACAGACTGTCACCGGGGAGCTGTTTTTT. It encodes CASSLGQTVTGELFF. The V call is TRBV5-8, the J call TRBJ2-2, with TRBD1 matching 7 bases. V shed 4 bases, J shed 4 bases, and the junction held 7 bases outside the gene matches. Germline-derived CDR1 and CDR2 are SGHTS and YDEGEE. The CDR3 loop spans 15 amino acids.

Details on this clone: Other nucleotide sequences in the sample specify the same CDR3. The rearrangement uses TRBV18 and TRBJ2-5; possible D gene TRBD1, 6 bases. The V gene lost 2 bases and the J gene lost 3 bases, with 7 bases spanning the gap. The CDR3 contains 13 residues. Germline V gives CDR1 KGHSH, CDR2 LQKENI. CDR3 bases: TGTGCCAGCTCACCAGGACAGAAAGAGACCCAGTACTTC. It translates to CASSPGQKETQYF. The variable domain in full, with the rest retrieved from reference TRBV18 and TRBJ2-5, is NAGVMQNPRHLVRRRGQEARLRCSPMKGHSHVYWYRQLPEEGLKFMVYLQKENIIDESGMPKERFSAEFPKEGPSILRIQQVVRGDSAAYFCASSPGQKETQYFGPGTRLLVL.

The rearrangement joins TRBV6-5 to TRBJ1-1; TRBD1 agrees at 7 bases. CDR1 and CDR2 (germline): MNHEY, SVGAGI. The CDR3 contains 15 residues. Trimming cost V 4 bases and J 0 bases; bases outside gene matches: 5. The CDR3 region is CASSSPGQLNTEAFF. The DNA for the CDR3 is TGTGCCAGCAGTTCACCGGGACAGCTGAACACTGAAGCTTTCTTT.

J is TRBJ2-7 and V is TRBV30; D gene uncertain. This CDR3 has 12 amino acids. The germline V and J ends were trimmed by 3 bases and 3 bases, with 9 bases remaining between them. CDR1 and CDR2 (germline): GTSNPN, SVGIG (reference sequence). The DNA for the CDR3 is TGTGCCTGGAGGAACTATCACTACGAGCAGTACTTC. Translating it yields CAWRNYHYEQYF.

Here the CDR3 reads CASSIRLTSGANVLTF. CDR3 nucleotide sequence: TGTGCCAGTAGTATACGACTGACCTCTGGGGCCAACGTCCTGACTTTC. The chain couples TRBV19 to TRBJ2-6; unclear D gene. The CDR3 extends over 16 amino acids. V was pared by 2 bases and J by 0 bases, with 8 bases between. Per germline, CDR1 LNHDA and CDR2 SQIVND (reference sequence).

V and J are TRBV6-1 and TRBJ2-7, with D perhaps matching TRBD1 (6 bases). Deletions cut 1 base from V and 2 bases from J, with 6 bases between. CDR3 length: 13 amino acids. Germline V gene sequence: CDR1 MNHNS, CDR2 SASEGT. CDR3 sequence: CASSEGGPYEQYF. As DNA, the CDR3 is TGTGCCAGCAGTGAAGGGGGGCCCTACGAGCAGTACTTC.

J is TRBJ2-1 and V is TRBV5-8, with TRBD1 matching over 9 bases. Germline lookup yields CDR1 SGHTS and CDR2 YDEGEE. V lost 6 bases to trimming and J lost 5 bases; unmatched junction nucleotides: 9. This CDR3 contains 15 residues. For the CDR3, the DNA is TGTGCCAGCACTACTGGACAGGGGCTACACAATGAGCAGTTCTTC. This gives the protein CASTTGQGLHNEQFF.

The CDR3 bases are TGTGCCACCGGGGGACAGTCAAATGAAAAACTGTTTTTT. Translated, it gives CATGGQSNEKLFF. The J gene is TRBJ1-4, the V gene TRBV6-5, with 7 bases matching TRBD1. V lost 10 bases to trimming and J lost 5 bases; unmatched junction nucleotides: 7. The germline V gene encodes CDR1 MNHEY and CDR2 SVGAGI. CDR3 length: 13 residues.

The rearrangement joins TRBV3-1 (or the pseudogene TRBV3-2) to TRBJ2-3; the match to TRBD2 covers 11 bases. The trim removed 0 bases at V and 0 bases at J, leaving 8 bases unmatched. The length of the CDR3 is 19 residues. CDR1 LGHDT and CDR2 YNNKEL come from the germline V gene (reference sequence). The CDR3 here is CASSQEELAGGRSTDTQYF. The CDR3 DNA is TGTGCCAGCAGCCAAGAAGAATTAGCGGGGGGGCGTAGCACAGATACGCAGTATTTT.

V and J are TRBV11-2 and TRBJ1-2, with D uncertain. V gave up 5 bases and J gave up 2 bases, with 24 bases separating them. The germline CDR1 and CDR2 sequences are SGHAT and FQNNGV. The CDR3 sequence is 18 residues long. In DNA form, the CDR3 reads TGTGCCAGCAGCCCAATGGGCAGGTCCGATTTCTCAAACTATGGCTACACCTTC. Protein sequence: CASSPMGRSDFSNYGYTF.

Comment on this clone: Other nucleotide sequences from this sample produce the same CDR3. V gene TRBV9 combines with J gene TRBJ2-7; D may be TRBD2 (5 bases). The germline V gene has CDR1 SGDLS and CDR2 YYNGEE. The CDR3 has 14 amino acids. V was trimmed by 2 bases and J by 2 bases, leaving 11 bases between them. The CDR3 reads CASSVGGGPYEQYF. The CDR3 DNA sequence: TGTGCCAGCAGCGTCGGCGGAGGACCCTACGAGCAGTACTTC.

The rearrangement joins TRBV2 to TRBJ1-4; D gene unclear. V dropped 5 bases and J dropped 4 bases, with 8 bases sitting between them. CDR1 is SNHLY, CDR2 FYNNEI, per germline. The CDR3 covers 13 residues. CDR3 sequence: CASSMDYNEKLFF. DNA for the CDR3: TGTGCCAGCAGTATGGACTATAATGAAAAACTGTTTTTT.

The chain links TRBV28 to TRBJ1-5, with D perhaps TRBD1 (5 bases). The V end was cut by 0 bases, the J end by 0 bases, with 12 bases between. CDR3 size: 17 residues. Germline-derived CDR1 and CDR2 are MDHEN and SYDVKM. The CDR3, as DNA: TGTGCCAGCAGTTTATGGGGCCAGGGCAATAGCAATCAGCCCCAGCATTTT. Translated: CASSLWGQGNSNQPQHF.

CDR3 sequence reads: CASSLSGQGQSSGNTIYF. The CDR3 nucleotides read TGTGCCAGCAGTTTATCGGGACAGGGGCAGAGCTCTGGAAACACCATATATTTT. V and J are TRBV27 and TRBJ1-3; 10 bases are a match to TRBD1. The germline gives CDR1 MNHEY, CDR2 SMNVEV (reference sequence). The CDR3 covers 18 residues. The ends lost 0 bases at V and 0 bases at J; junction bases unmatched: 5.

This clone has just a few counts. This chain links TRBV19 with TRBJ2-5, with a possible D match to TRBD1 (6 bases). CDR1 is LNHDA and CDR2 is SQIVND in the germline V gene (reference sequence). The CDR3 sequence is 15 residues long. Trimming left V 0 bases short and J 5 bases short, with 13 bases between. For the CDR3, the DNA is TGTGCCAGTAGTATAGACAGGGGTTTGGAGGAGACCCAGTACTTC. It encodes CASSIDRGLEETQYF.

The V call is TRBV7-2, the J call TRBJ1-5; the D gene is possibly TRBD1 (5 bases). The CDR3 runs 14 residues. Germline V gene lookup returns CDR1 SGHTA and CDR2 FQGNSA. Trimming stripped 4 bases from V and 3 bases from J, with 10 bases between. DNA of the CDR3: TGTGCCAGCAGCTCGCAGGGAACCAATCAGCCCCAGCATTTT. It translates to CASSSQGTNQPQHF.

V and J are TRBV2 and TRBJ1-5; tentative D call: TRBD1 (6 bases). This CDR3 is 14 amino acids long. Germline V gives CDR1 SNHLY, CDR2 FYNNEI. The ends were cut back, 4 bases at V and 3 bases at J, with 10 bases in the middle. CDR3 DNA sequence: TGTGCCAGCAGTGCCGACAGGATCAATCAGCCCCAGCATTTT. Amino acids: CASSADRINQPQHF.

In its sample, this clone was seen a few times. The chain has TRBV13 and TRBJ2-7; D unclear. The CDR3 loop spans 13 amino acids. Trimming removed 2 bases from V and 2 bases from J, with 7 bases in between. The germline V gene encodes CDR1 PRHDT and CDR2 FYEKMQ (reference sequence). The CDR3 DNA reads TGTGCCAGCAGCTTAAACGCAGCCTACGAGCAGTACTTC. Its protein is CASSLNAAYEQYF.

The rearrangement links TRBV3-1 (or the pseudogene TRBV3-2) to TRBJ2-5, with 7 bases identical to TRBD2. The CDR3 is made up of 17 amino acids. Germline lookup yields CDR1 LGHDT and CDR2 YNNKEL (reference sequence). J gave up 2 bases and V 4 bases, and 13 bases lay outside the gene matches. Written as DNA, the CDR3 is TGTGCCAGCAGCCGAAGATCGGGAAGGGGAGGGCAAGAGACCCAGTACTTC. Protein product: CASSRRSGRGGQETQYF.

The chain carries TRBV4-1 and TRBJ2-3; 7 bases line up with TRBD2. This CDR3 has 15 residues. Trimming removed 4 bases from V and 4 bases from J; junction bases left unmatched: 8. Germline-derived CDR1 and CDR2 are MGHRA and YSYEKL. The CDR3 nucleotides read TGCGCCAGCAGCCTAGTTAGACTAGCCCCAGATACGCAGTATTTT. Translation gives CASSLVRLAPDTQYF.

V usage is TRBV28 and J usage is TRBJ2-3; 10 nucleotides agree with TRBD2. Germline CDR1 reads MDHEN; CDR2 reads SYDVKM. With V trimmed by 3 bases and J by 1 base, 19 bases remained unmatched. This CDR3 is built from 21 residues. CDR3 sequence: CASSFYRQGGSGRAGTDTQYF. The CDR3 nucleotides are TGTGCCAGCAGTTTCTACCGCCAGGGGGGGAGCGGGAGGGCCGGCACAGATACGCAGTATTTT.

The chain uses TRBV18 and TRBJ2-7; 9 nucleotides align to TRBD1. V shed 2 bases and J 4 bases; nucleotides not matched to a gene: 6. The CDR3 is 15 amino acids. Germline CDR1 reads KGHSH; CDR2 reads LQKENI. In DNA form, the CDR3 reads TGTGCCAGCTCACCAAAAGGGACAGGGCGGTACGAGCAGTACTTC. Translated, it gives CASSPKGTGRYEQYF.

The CDR3 nucleotides are TGTGCTAGTGGTTTCGGACTAGCGGGGCCAGATACGCAGTATTTT. Its translation is CASGFGLAGPDTQYF. The chain combines TRBV12-5 with TRBJ2-3, with 12 bases matching TRBD2. CDR1 LGHNT and CDR2 FRNRAP come from the germline V gene. The CDR3 contains 15 residues. Losses at the gene ends were 3 bases for V and 4 bases for J; bases not matched to a gene: 2.

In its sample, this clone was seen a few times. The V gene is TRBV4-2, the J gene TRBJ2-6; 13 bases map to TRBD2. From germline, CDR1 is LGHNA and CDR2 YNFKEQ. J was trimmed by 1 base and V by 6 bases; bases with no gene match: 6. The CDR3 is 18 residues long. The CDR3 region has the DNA TGTGCCAGCAGTCCCGTGGGACTAGCGGGGTCTGGGGCCAACGTCCTGACTTTC. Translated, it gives CASSPVGLAGSGANVLTF.

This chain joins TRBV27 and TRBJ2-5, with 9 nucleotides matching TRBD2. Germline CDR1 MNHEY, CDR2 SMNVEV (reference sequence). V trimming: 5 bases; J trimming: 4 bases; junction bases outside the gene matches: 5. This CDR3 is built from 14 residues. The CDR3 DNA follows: TGTGCCAGCAGTGCGGGACTAGCAATAGAGACCCAGTACTTC. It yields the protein CASSAGLAIETQYF.

CDR3 sequence reads: CASSQRVLASGGYEQYF. The CDR3 DNA is TGTGCCAGCAGCCAGAGGGTTCTGGCTAGCGGGGGCTACGAGCAGTACTTC. The rearrangement links TRBV3-1 (or the pseudogene TRBV3-2) to TRBJ2-7; 10 nucleotides align to TRBD2. Germline V gene data show CDR1 as LGHDT and CDR2 as YNNKEL (reference sequence). CDR3 length equals 17 residues. Trimming cost V 3 bases and J 3 bases; bases outside gene matches: 11.